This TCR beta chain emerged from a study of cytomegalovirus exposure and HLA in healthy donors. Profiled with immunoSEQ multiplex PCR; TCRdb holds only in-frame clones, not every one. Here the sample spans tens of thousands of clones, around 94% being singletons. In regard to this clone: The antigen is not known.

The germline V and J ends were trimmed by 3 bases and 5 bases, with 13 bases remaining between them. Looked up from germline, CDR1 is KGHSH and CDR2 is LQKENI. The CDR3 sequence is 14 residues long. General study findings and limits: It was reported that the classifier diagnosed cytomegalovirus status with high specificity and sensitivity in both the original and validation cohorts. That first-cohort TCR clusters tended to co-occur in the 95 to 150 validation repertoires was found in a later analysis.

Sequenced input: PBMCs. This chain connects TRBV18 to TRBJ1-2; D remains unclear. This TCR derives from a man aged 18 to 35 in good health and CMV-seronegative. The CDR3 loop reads CASSPLDILYGYTF. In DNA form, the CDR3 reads TGTGCCAGCTCACCGCTCGACATCTTATATGGCTACACCTTC.